Listed below are T cell receptor beta chains from one sample, sequenced in a study of T cells in narcolepsy. Clones were read by immunoSEQ multiplex PCR, and TCRdb kept only the in-frame ones, dropping some. Found here are some 25,000 clones, approximately 85% of them singletons; the top ten hold roughly 1.4%. Sequencing was performed on CD45RA- memory CD4+ T cells from PBMCs. All receptors come from a human donor with narcolepsy. Both conserved end residues are part of each CDR3. A D gene is named only where the DNA matches it firmly. Expanded clones are given a class, and other clones once, few, many or no size at all.

clone_size j_call v_call d_call cdr3_nt cdr3_aa
. TRBJ2-7 TRBV5-3 TRBD2 TGTGCCAGAAGCTTCGGACCCAGCGGGGCCTACGAGCAGTACTTC CARSFGPSGAYEQYF
. TRBJ2-7 TRBV2 TRBD2 TGTGCCAGCAGTGAAGCTCGGGCGACTAGCAGCTACGAGCAGTACTTC CASSEARATSSYEQYF
. TRBJ2-1 TRBV2 TRBD2 TGTGCCAGCAGGACTAGCGCGAAGGATGAGCAGTTCTTC CASRTSAKDEQFF
. TRBJ1-2 TRBV4-2 TRBD1 TGTGCCAGCAGCCATGCTGGACAGGGTGTAAATGGCTACACCTTC CASSHAGQGVNGYTF
. TRBJ1-2 TRBV6-4 TRBD1 TGTGCCAGCAGCAGAACAGGGGGGGCTAGTGGCTACACCTTC CASSRTGGASGYTF
. TRBJ1-2 TRBV19 TRBD1 TGTGCCAGTAGTCCCAGGACAGGAAATAACTATGGCTACACCTTC CASSPRTGNNYGYTF
. TRBJ1-1 TRBV2 TRBD1 TGTGCCAGCAGACTTACAGGGGAAAGCACTGAAGCTTTCTTT CASRLTGESTEAFF
once TRBJ2-3 TRBV2 . TGTGCGGGCGGTCGGGGTACAGATACGCAGTATTTT CAGGRGTDTQYF
. TRBJ2-5 TRBV28 TRBD1 TGTGCCAGCAGTTTACTACAGGGGGCGCAAGAGACCCAGTACTTC CASSLLQGAQETQYF
. TRBJ1-2 TRBV5-5 . TGTGCCAGCAGCTTCTCAGTCTTTTATGGCTACACCTTC CASSFSVFYGYTF
medium-sized TRBJ2-7 TRBV5-1 TRBD2 TGCGCCAGCAGCTTGGGCGGGAGTAGTTTCATCGAGCAGTACTTC CASSLGGSSFIEQYF
. TRBJ1-5 TRBV18 TRBD1 TGTGCCAGCTCATCCCAGGGGGCTGGCAATCAGCCCCAGCATTTT CASSSQGAGNQPQHF
. TRBJ1-2 TRBV6-5 . TGTGCCAGCACCACAACAGGGAATGGCTACACCTTC CASTTTGNGYTF
. TRBJ1-1 TRBV7-2 . TGTGCCAGCAGCCTAGGGGCTCGCACTGAAGCTTTCTTT CASSLGARTEAFF
. TRBJ2-3 TRBV11-3 . TGTGCCAGCAGCTTAGTCACAAACACAGATACGCAGTATTTT CASSLVTNTDTQYF